The entry below gives a single TCR beta chain sequence along with its context. The CDR3 sequence is 16 residues long. Germline V gives CDR1 MNHNS, CDR2 SASEGT. V lost 1 base and J lost 2, with 14 bases in between. This specimen comes from a study of control samples from healthy donors and cancer patients. Libraries were prepared by immunoSEQ multiplex PCR; TCRdb keeps only in-frame clonotypes and omits some of them. The profile shows roughly 90,000 clones, roughly 89% of them singletons. The sequenced sample consisted of PBMCs. The chain combines TRBV6-1 with TRBJ1-2, with unresolved D. The receptor's source is a woman aged 45 to 65 with colorectal cancer. The DNA for the CDR3 is TGTGCCAGCAGTGAAGAATCGGGCTCCGTAAACTATGGCTACACCTTC. Protein: CASSEESGSVNYGYTF.